This record covers a single T cell receptor beta chain. What it binds is not known. Of the isolated RNA, all was reverse transcribed, and so the sequenced material was expressed TCRB transcripts. Clones were read by immunoSEQ multiplex PCR, and TCRdb kept only the in-frame ones, dropping some. The table has some 350,000 clones, roughly 14% seen once. The sample originates from a study of beta chain features in type 1 diabetes. Study-level findings and limits: Type 1 diabetes patients had moderately but significantly shorter TCRB CDR3s in all four CD4+ subsets.

CDR1 and CDR2 (germline): SQVTM, ANQGSEA. The CDR3 contains 13 residues. Trimming shortened V by 3 bases and J by 1 base, and 9 bases separated the two germline ends. The clonotype comes from a woman aged 18 to 35 with type 1 diabetes. The chain joins TRBV29-1 to TRBJ1-1; D is unresolved. Source material: naive CD4+ T cells from blood. CDR3: CSVERLGNTEAFF. Written as DNA, the CDR3 is TGCAGCGTTGAGAGGTTGGGGAACACTGAAGCTTTCTTT.